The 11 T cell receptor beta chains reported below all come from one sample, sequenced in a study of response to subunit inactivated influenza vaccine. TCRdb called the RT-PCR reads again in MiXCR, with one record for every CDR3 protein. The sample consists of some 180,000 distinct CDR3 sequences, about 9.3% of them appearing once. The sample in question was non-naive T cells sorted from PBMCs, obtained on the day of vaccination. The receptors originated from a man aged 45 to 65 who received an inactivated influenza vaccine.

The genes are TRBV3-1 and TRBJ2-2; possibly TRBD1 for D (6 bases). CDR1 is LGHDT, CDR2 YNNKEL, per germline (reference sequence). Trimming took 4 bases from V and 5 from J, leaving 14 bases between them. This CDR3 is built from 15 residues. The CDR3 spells CASSLQGILTGELFF. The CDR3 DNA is TGTGCCAGCAGCCTACAGGGAATCCTTACCGGGGAGCTGTTTTTT. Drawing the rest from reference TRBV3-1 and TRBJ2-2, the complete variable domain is DTAVSQTPKYLVTQMGNDKSIKCEQNLGHDTMYWYKQDSKKFLKIMFSYNNKELIINETVPNRFSPKSPDKAHLNLHINSLELGDSAVYFCASSLQGILTGELFFGEGSRLTVL.

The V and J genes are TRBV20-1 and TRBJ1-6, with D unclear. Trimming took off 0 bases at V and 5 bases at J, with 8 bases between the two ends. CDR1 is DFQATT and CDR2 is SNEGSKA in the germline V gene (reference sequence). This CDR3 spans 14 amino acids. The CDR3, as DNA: TGCAGTGCTAGAGAGGCAAGGGATAATTCACCCCTCCACTTT. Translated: CSAREARDNSPLHF.

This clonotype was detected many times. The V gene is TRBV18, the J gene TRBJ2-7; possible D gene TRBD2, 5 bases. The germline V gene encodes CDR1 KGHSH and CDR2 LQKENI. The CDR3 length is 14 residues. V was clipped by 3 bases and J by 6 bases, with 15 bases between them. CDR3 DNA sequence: TGTGCCAGCTCACCGCCGTCCGGGGATTTCGAGCAGTACTTC. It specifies CASSPPSGDFEQYF.

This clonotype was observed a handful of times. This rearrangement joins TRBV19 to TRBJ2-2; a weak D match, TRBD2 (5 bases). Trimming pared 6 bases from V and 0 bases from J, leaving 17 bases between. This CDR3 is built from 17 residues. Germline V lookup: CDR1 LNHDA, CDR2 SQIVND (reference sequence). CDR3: CASSKRRTLANTGELFF. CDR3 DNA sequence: TGTGCCAGTAGCAAGCGTCGGACTTTAGCGAACACCGGGGAGCTGTTTTTT.

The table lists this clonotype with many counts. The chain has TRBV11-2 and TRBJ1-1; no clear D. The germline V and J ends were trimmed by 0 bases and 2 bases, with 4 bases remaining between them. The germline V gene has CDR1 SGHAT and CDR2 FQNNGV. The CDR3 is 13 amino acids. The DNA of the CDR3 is TGTGCCAGCAGCTTAGAACCAAACACTGAAGCTTTCTTT. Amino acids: CASSLEPNTEAFF.

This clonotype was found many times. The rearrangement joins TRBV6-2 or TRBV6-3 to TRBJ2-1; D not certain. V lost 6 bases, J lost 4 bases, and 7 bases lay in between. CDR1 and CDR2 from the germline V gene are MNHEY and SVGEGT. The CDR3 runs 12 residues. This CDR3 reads CASSTGYNEQFF. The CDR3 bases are TGTGCCAGCAGCACCGGGTACAATGAGCAGTTCTTC.

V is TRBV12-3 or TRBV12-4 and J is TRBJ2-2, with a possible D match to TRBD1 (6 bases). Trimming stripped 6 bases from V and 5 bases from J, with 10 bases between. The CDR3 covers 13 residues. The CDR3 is CASRPQGTGELFF. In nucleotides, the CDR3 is TGTGCCAGCAGGCCTCAGGGGACCGGGGAGCTGTTTTTT.

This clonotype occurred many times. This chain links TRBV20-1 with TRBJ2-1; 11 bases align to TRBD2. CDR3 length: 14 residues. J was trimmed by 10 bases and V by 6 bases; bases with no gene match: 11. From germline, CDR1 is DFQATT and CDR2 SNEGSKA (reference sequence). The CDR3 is CSAPRTSGWEEQFF. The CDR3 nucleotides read TGCAGTGCACCAAGGACTAGCGGGTGGGAGGAGCAGTTCTTC.

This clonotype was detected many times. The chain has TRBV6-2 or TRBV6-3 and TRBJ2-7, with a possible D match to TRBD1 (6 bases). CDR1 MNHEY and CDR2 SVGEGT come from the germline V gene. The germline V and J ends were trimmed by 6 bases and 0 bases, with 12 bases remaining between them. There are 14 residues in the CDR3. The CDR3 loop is CASRRTASSYEQYF. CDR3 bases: TGTGCCAGCAGGAGGACAGCAAGCTCCTACGAGCAGTACTTC.

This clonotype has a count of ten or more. CDR3 in amino acids: CASSLPIERTGLNYEQYF. DNA of the CDR3: TGCGCCAGCAGCTTGCCAATCGAAAGGACAGGGTTAAACTACGAGCAGTACTTC. The V and J genes are TRBV5-1 and TRBJ2-7, with 8 bases lining up with TRBD1. The CDR3 contains 18 residues. The junction had 15 bases not matched to a gene; V was cut back by 1 base and J by 3 bases. CDR1 is SGHRS and CDR2 is YFSETQ in the germline V gene.

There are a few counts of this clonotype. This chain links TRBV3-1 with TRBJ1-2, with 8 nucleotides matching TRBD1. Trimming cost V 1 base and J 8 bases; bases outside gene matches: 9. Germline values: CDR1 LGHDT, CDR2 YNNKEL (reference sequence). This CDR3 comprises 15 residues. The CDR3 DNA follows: TGTGCCAGCAGCCAAGGGACAGGGAGAGAGAGAGGCTACACCTTC. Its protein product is CASSQGTGRERGYTF.